Included here is one T cell receptor (beta chain) sequence, with context. Its antigen is unknown. The data stem from a study of cytomegalovirus exposure and HLA in healthy donors. The overall study: Among 350 to 500 genotyped donors, around 80% fell in the Caucasian-associated ancestry cluster. The study's findings and limits: The majority of TCR sequences were rare, yet some public TCRs appeared in many donors.

Trimming pared 5 bases from V and 2 bases from J, leaving 7 bases between. The CDR3 is made up of 12 amino acids. From germline, CDR1 is MDHEN and CDR2 SYDVKM. Vbeta (60) and Jbeta (13) primers were used in the PCR. The method was immunoSEQ multiplex PCR; TCRdb's version includes in-frame clones alone and lacks a portion of them. Of some 150,000 clones in the sample, 80% to 90% are singletons; the top ten hold roughly 5.2%. This chain joins TRBV28 and TRBJ2-7; D possibly corresponds to TRBD1 (6 bases). The receptor's source is a woman younger than 45 in good health and CMV-seronegative. What was sequenced was PBMCs. In nucleotides, the CDR3 is TGTGCCAGCAGTCGGGACACCTACGAGCAGTACTTC. Encoded protein: CASSRDTYEQYF.